This T cell receptor (beta chain) was observed in a study of radiotherapy plus CTLA-4 blockade in lung cancer. The CDR3 consists of 19 residues. Method: immunoSEQ multiplex PCR; TCRdb's copy keeps in-frame clones and lacks some. The sample records some 62,000 clones, about 80% being singletons. The rearrangement uses TRBV21-1 and TRBJ2-2; the table's TRBD2 call for D was not verified on the DNA. TRBV21-1 has pseudogene status. Specimen: peripheral blood, collected from a patient treated with radiotherapy plus ipilimumab. This clonotype was sampled from a human donor with non-small cell lung cancer who had a complete response to radiotherapy plus ipilimumab. The CDR3 DNA is TGTGCCAGCAGCAAAGCTACCTCCACCCCGACTAGGAACACCGGGGAGCTGTTTTTT. Translation: CASSKATSTPTRNTGELFF.